The table lists the clone carrying this TCR beta chain with a few counts. cDNA molecules, individually, were tagged with unique molecular identifiers. TCRdb processed the 5' RACE reads anew with MiXCR; each CDR3 protein has one entry. The profile covers 98,000 or so distinct CDR3 sequences, with approximately 9.9% appearing a single time and approximately 5% taken by the ten largest. The CDR3 is made up of 15 amino acids. Trimming at V came to 2 bases and at J to 6 bases, leaving 7 bases not matched to a gene. This sample stems from a study of early T cells in non-severe SARS-CoV-2 infection. In the study overall: Chains stayed unpaired after sequencing of bulk RNA from unsorted whole blood.

The chain carries TRBV12-3 or TRBV12-4 and TRBJ1-5; 7 nucleotides agree with TRBD1. The sample was whole blood. The sequence was obtained from an adult who was a healthcare worker with PCR-confirmed SARS-CoV-2 infection or an uninfected control (not recorded which). CDR3 sequence (DNA): TGTGCCAGCAGTTTAAGTGCCAGGGGGGTTCAGCCCCAGCATTTT. Protein: CASSLSARGVQPQHF.